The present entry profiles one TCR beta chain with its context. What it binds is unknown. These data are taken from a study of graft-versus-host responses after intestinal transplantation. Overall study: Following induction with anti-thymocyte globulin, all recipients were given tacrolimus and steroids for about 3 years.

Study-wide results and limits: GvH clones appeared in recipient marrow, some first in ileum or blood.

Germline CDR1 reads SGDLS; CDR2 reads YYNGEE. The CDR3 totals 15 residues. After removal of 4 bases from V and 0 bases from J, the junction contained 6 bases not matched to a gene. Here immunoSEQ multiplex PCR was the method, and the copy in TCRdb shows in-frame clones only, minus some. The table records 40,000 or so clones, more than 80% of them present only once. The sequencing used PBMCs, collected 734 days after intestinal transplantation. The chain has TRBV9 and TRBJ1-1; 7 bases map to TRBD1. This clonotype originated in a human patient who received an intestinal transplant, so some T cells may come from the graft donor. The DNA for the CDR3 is TGTGCCAGCAGCCCCGGACAGGTTTTGAACACTGAAGCTTTCTTT. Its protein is CASSPGQVLNTEAFF.